Described below is a single T cell receptor beta chain sequence and its context. The antigen is undetermined. Trimming removed 4 bases from V and 7 bases from J; junction bases left unmatched: 12. Germline V lookup: CDR1 MGHDK, CDR2 SYGVNS. This CDR3 is built from 16 residues. This specimen belongs to a study of T cell repertoires in cytomegalovirus infection. Via MiXCR, TCRdb re-called the reads, giving one row per CDR3 protein. The table includes tens of thousands of distinct CDR3 sequences, less than 30% detected once. The TCR comes from a human donor in good health (CMV status not recorded). Some clones in this sample may be carry-over from other donors' samples. Here the sequenced sample was CD8+ T cells from cultured PBMCs, taken from culture after CMV antigen stimulation. The J gene is TRBJ2-1, the V gene TRBV25-1, with 8 bases lining up with TRBD1. CDR3 in DNA: TGTGCCAGCAGTGCGACCGGGACAGGTAAAGAGAATGAGCAGTTCTTC. Protein product: CASSATGTGKENEQFF.